These 14 T cell receptor beta chains came from one sample sequenced in a study of somatic mutations in cytotoxic T cells in rheumatoid arthritis. Sequencing was performed with immunoSEQ multiplex PCR; in TCRdb, only in-frame clones are kept and a portion is missing. The sample contains some 20,000 clones, around 86% of which appear only once. Sequenced sample: CD8+ T cells sorted from blood. The receptors stem from a man between 18 and 29 years old with rheumatoid arthritis.

The V and J genes are TRBV15 and TRBJ2-7, with D uncertain. Trimming pared 1 base from V and 3 bases from J, leaving 10 bases between. The CDR3 sequence is 14 residues long. Germline CDR1 LNHNV, CDR2 YYDKDF (reference sequence). CDR3 loop: CATSRGAENYEQYF. DNA of the CDR3: TGTGCCACCAGCAGAGGGGCAGAGAACTACGAGCAGTACTTC. The complete variable domain, with remaining parts taken from reference TRBV15 and TRBJ2-7, reads DAMVIQNPRYQVTQFGKPVTLSCSQTLNHNVMYWYQQKSSQAPKLLFHYYDKDFNNEADTPDNFQSRRPNTSFCFLDIRSPGLGDTAMYLCATSRGAENYEQYFGPGTRLTVT.

This clone was seen once. The gene calls are TRBV2 and TRBJ2-5; D unclear. Germline-derived CDR1 and CDR2 are SNHLY and FYNNEI. Trimming took off 7 bases at V and 4 bases at J, with 16 bases between the two ends. This CDR3 contains 14 residues. CDR3 coding DNA: TGTGCCAGCATCCGCGGCCCATTAGGAGAGACCCAGTACTTC. This codes for CASIRGPLGETQYF.

The chain recombines TRBV9 with TRBJ1-2; possible D gene TRBD1, 6 bases. The CDR3 is 12 amino acids. V lost 6 bases and J lost 8, with 14 bases in between. CDR1 and CDR2 (germline): SGDLS, YYNGEE. The CDR3, as DNA: TGTGCCAGCACACAAGGGGGGTGGGGCTACACCTTC. Its translation is CASTQGGWGYTF.

The CDR3 DNA reads TGTGCCAGCAGCCCGGGGACAGGGGGGCCAGATACGCAGTATTTT. Protein: CASSPGTGGPDTQYF. The chain has TRBV9 and TRBJ2-3, with 11 bases that match TRBD1. The CDR3 totals 15 residues. V trimming: 4 bases; J trimming: 4 bases; junction bases outside the gene matches: 5. Germline-derived CDR1 and CDR2 are SGDLS and YYNGEE. The full variable domain, completed using reference TRBV9 and TRBJ2-3, is DSGVTQTPKHLITATGQRVTLRCSPRSGDLSVYWYQQSLDQGLQFLIQYYNGEERAKGNILERFSAQQFPDLHSELNLSSLELGDSALYFCASSPGTGGPDTQYFGPGTRLTVL.

This chain joins TRBV10-1 and TRBJ2-2; D call uncertain. CDR1 and CDR2 from the germline V gene are WNHNN and SYGVQD (reference sequence). This CDR3 comprises 14 residues. The V gene lost 5 bases and the J gene lost 4 bases, with 11 bases spanning the gap. In DNA form, the CDR3 reads TGCGCCAGCAGTCCGGTAAAAGGCACCGGGGAGCTGTTTTTT. Translation: CASSPVKGTGELFF.

The chain uses TRBV4-1 and TRBJ2-7, with D perhaps assigned TRBD1 or TRBD2 (6 bases each). The CDR3 length is 16 residues. V was cut by 3 bases and J by 3 bases, with 18 bases left in between. The germline CDR1 and CDR2 sequences are MGHRA and YSYEKL. CDR3 sequence: CASSHGPGAGFYEQYF. CDR3 bases: TGCGCCAGCAGCCATGGCCCGGGGGCCGGGTTCTACGAGCAGTACTTC.

The chain uses TRBV4-2 and TRBJ2-3; D not resolved. The CDR3 sequence is 15 residues long. The V end lost 1 base, the J end lost 6 bases, and 14 bases lay between the germline ends. Germline CDR1 LGHNA, CDR2 YNFKEQ. The CDR3 bases are TGTGCCAGCAGCCAAGTATACGGCACTCGGGATACGCAGTATTTT. It yields the protein CASSQVYGTRDTQYF.

The chain employs TRBV9 and TRBJ2-7, with D possibly matching TRBD2 (5 bases). V was clipped by 0 bases and J by 2 bases, with 9 bases between them. Germline CDR1 is SGDLS and CDR2 is YYNGEE. The CDR3 runs 14 residues. As DNA, the CDR3 is TGTGCCAGCAGCGTAGGGGGAGAAACCTACGAGCAGTACTTC. Translation gives CASSVGGETYEQYF.

The gene calls are TRBV7-9 and TRBJ2-7; D may correspond to TRBD1 or TRBD2 (6 bases each). The germline gives CDR1 SEHNR, CDR2 FQNEAQ (reference sequence). This CDR3 comprises 15 residues. V shed 7 bases and J shed 2 bases, with 18 bases lying between them. CDR3 sequence (DNA): TGTGCCAGCACCATAGGGGGGTGGGGGCCCTACGAGCAGTACTTC. This gives the protein CASTIGGWGPYEQYF. The complete variable domain, with remaining parts taken from reference TRBV7-9 and TRBJ2-7, reads DTGVSQNPRHKITKRGQNVTFRCDPISEHNRLYWYRQTLGQGPEFLTYFQNEAQLEKSRLLSDRFSAERPKGSFSTLEIQRTEQGDSAMYLCASTIGGWGPYEQYFGPGTRLTVT.

This clone was observed a handful of times. The chain employs TRBV28 and TRBJ1-2, with 9 bases aligning to TRBD1. Germline V lookup: CDR1 MDHEN, CDR2 SYDVKM. The CDR3 consists of 15 residues. Germline trimming cut 6 bases from V and 0 bases from J; bases unmatched to any gene: 5. CDR3 nucleotide sequence: TGTGCCAGCAGACAACAGGGGGCGGCTAACTATGGCTACACCTTC. Translation gives CASRQQGAANYGYTF.

V is TRBV9 and J is TRBJ2-1; D may be TRBD1 or TRBD2 (5 bases each). Germline CDR1 and CDR2: SGDLS and YYNGEE. CDR3 length: 17 amino acids. Trimming removed 4 bases at V and 0 bases at J, with 17 bases between. The CDR3 DNA is TGTGCCAGCAGCTTCCGGGACCCTTTGAGCTCCTACAATGAGCAGTTCTTC. It encodes CASSFRDPLSSYNEQFF.

The rearrangement joins TRBV5-6 to TRBJ2-7; TRBD1 agrees at 7 bases. V lost 4 bases, J lost 3 bases, and 10 bases stayed unmatched. Germline CDR1 SGHDT, CDR2 YYEEEE. CDR3 length: 15 residues. CDR3 in amino acids: CASSQGVGGYYEQYF. In DNA form, the CDR3 reads TGTGCCAGCAGCCAGGGGGTGGGCGGTTACTACGAGCAGTACTTC. Using reference TRBV5-6 and TRBJ2-7 for the parts outside the CDR3, the full variable domain is DAGVTQSPTHLIKTRGQQVTLRCSPKSGHDTVSWYQQALGQGPQFIFQYYEEEERQRGNFPDRFSGHQFPNYSSELNVNALLLGDSALYLCASSQGVGGYYEQYFGPGTRLTVT.

The sample holds one count of this clone. Other DNA sequences in the sample encode the same CDR3. The chain carries TRBV6-6 and TRBJ1-5, with D unclear. V was pared by 0 bases and J by 5 bases, with 11 bases between. This CDR3 has 15 residues. Germline V gene lookup returns CDR1 MNHNY and CDR2 SVGAGI (reference sequence). The CDR3 loop reads CASSYSGSPYQPQHF. The CDR3 region has the DNA TGTGCCAGCAGTTACTCCGGGAGCCCTTATCAGCCCCAGCATTTT.

The chain employs TRBV2 and TRBJ2-3; D is ambiguous. Germline V gene lookup returns CDR1 SNHLY and CDR2 FYNNEI. The CDR3 length is 11 residues. Trimming left V 1 base short and J 13 bases short, with 9 bases between. The CDR3 here is CASSEGGVEYF. In DNA form, the CDR3 reads TGTGCCAGCAGTGAAGGGGGTGTCGAGTATTTT.